This is a list of T cell receptor beta chains from one sample in a study of blood T cell repertoires in COVID-19. The assay was immunoSEQ multiplex PCR, and TCRdb's table has in-frame clones only and misses some. The table has about 26,000 clones, approximately 81% seen once; the top ten hold 50% to 65%. The sample comprised peripheral blood. The receptors come from a man in his fifties with active or convalescent COVID-19. Each CDR3 is given with its conserved first and last residue. Fields, in order: D gene, V gene, clone size, J gene, CDR3 length, CDR3 protein, CDR3 DNA. D genes are given only for firm matches. Clone size is not always given. Where it is, it says once, few, many or a class for expanded clones.

D gene: TRBD2; V gene: TRBV3-1/TRBV3-2; clone size: NA; J gene: TRBJ2-3; CDR3 length: 19; CDR3 protein: CASSQIYGTIAGAPDTQYF; CDR3 DNA: TGTGCCAGCAGCCAAATATACGGGACTATAGCGGGAGCACCAGATACGCAGTATTTT
D gene: NA; V gene: TRBV30; clone size: NA; J gene: TRBJ1-5; CDR3 length: 14; CDR3 protein: CAWKGTGWNQPQHF; CDR3 DNA: TGTGCCTGGAAAGGAACAGGGTGGAATCAGCCCCAGCATTTT
D gene: NA; V gene: TRBV10-3; clone size: NA; J gene: TRBJ2-7; CDR3 length: 13; CDR3 protein: CAISEPGYYEQYF; CDR3 DNA: TGTGCCATCAGTGAGCCGGGGTACTACGAGCAGTACTTC
D gene: NA; V gene: TRBV7-3; clone size: NA; J gene: TRBJ1-6; CDR3 length: 13; CDR3 protein: CASSLRVHSPLHF; CDR3 DNA: TGTGCCAGCAGCTTACGAGTGCATTCACCCCTCCACTTT
D gene: TRBD1; V gene: TRBV6-5; clone size: NA; J gene: TRBJ1-6; CDR3 length: 15; CDR3 protein: CASAYRGRGGSPLHF; CDR3 DNA: TGTGCCAGCGCCTACAGGGGGAGGGGAGGGTCACCCCTCCACTTT
D gene: NA; V gene: TRBV10-3; clone size: NA; J gene: TRBJ2-3; CDR3 length: 11; CDR3 protein: CAISDSDTQYF; CDR3 DNA: TGTGCCATCAGTGACTCGGATACGCAGTATTTT
D gene: TRBD1; V gene: TRBV28; clone size: NA; J gene: TRBJ1-4; CDR3 length: 15; CDR3 protein: CASSPDRGRSEKLFF; CDR3 DNA: TGTGCCAGCAGTCCCGACAGGGGGCGATCTGAAAAACTGTTTTTT
D gene: NA; V gene: TRBV9; clone size: NA; J gene: TRBJ2-3; CDR3 length: 16; CDR3 protein: CASSVAMAGGTDTQYF; CDR3 DNA: TGTGCCAGCAGCGTAGCTATGGCAGGGGGCACAGATACGCAGTATTTT
D gene: NA; V gene: TRBV4-1; clone size: NA; J gene: TRBJ2-7; CDR3 length: 13; CDR3 protein: CASSPRWGDEQYF; CDR3 DNA: TGCGCCAGCAGCCCGCGGTGGGGCGACGAGCAGTACTTC
D gene: TRBD2; V gene: TRBV27; clone size: NA; J gene: TRBJ2-7; CDR3 length: 14; CDR3 protein: CASRFLGGSPEQYF; CDR3 DNA: TGTGCCAGCAGATTTCTCGGGGGGTCACCCGAGCAGTACTTC
D gene: NA; V gene: TRBV7-9; clone size: NA; J gene: TRBJ1-1; CDR3 length: 12; CDR3 protein: CASSAGMTEAFF; CDR3 DNA: TGTGCCAGCAGCGCCGGGATGACTGAAGCTTTCTTT
D gene: TRBD2; V gene: TRBV7-9; clone size: NA; J gene: TRBJ2-7; CDR3 length: 15; CDR3 protein: CASSLAAGGGHEQYF; CDR3 DNA: TGTGCCAGCAGCTTAGCAGCGGGAGGCGGGCACGAGCAGTACTTC
D gene: TRBD1; V gene: TRBV12-3/TRBV12-4; clone size: NA; J gene: TRBJ1-5; CDR3 length: 13; CDR3 protein: CASRTGLNQPQHF; CDR3 DNA: TGTGCCAGCAGGACAGGGCTCAATCAGCCCCAGCATTTT
D gene: TRBD1; V gene: TRBV5-1; clone size: NA; J gene: TRBJ1-3; CDR3 length: 18; CDR3 protein: CASSPGQGKVISGNTIYF; CDR3 DNA: TGCGCCAGCAGCCCGGGACAGGGGAAAGTAATCTCTGGAAACACCATATATTTT
D gene: NA; V gene: TRBV5-6; clone size: once; J gene: TRBJ1-1; CDR3 length: 14; CDR3 protein: CASRTDGQNTEAFF; CDR3 DNA: TGTGCCAGCAGAACCGACGGACAGAACACTGAAGCTTTCTTT
D gene: NA; V gene: TRBV12-3/TRBV12-4; clone size: once; J gene: TRBJ1-2; CDR3 length: 13; CDR3 protein: CASSFRTAVGYTF; CDR3 DNA: TGTGCCAGCAGTTTCAGGACAGCTGTAGGCTACACCTTC
D gene: NA; V gene: TRBV3-1/TRBV3-2; clone size: NA; J gene: TRBJ1-2; CDR3 length: 13; CDR3 protein: CASSLKGDYGYTF; CDR3 DNA: TGTGCCAGCAGCCTAAAGGGGGACTATGGCTACACCTTC
D gene: NA; V gene: TRBV12-3/TRBV12-4; clone size: NA; J gene: TRBJ2-1; CDR3 length: 12; CDR3 protein: CASRKGGAGKFF; CDR3 DNA: TGTGCCAGCAGGAAGGGTGGGGCAGGGAAGTTCTTC
D gene: NA; V gene: TRBV4-2; clone size: NA; J gene: TRBJ2-5; CDR3 length: 15; CDR3 protein: CASSPGLVADGTQYF; CDR3 DNA: TGTGCCAGCAGCCCCGGGTTAGTAGCGGACGGGACCCAGTACTTC
D gene: NA; V gene: TRBV6-5; clone size: NA; J gene: TRBJ1-1; CDR3 length: 12; CDR3 protein: CASSSPGTEAFF; CDR3 DNA: TGTGCCAGCAGCTCCCCGGGCACTGAAGCTTTCTTT
D gene: NA; V gene: TRBV5-6; clone size: NA; J gene: TRBJ2-7; CDR3 length: 14; CDR3 protein: CASSETGFSYEQYF; CDR3 DNA: TGTGCCAGCAGCGAAACAGGGTTTTCCTACGAGCAGTACTTC
D gene: NA; V gene: TRBV30; clone size: NA; J gene: TRBJ1-3; CDR3 length: 13; CDR3 protein: CAWRQGAGNTIYF; CDR3 DNA: TGTGCCTGGAGACAGGGTGCTGGAAACACCATATATTTT
D gene: NA; V gene: TRBV5-5; clone size: NA; J gene: TRBJ2-5; CDR3 length: 14; CDR3 protein: CASSLGLLGETQYF; CDR3 DNA: TGTGCCAGCAGCTTGGGACTCCTCGGGGAGACCCAGTACTTC
D gene: TRBD1; V gene: TRBV19; clone size: NA; J gene: TRBJ2-7; CDR3 length: 16; CDR3 protein: CASSNQQGASTYEQYF; CDR3 DNA: TGTGCCAGTAGTAATCAACAGGGGGCAAGCACCTACGAGCAGTACTTC
D gene: NA; V gene: TRBV6-1; clone size: many; J gene: TRBJ2-3; CDR3 length: 15; CDR3 protein: CASSDLPKQTDTQYF; CDR3 DNA: TGTGCCAGCAGTGACCTACCAAAACAGACAGATACGCAGTATTTT
D gene: TRBD2; V gene: TRBV18; clone size: NA; J gene: TRBJ2-7; CDR3 length: 15; CDR3 protein: CASSATSERGYEQYF; CDR3 DNA: TGTGCCAGCTCAGCGACTAGCGAGAGGGGTTACGAGCAGTACTTC
D gene: TRBD2; V gene: TRBV5-1; clone size: few; J gene: TRBJ2-5; CDR3 length: 17; CDR3 protein: CASRQGTSGSLGETQYF; CDR3 DNA: TGCGCCAGCAGACAAGGGACTAGCGGGAGTCTAGGGGAGACCCAGTACTTC
D gene: NA; V gene: TRBV19; clone size: NA; J gene: TRBJ2-7; CDR3 length: 14; CDR3 protein: CASSIAGSSYEQYF; CDR3 DNA: TGTGCCAGTAGTATAGCAGGAAGCTCCTACGAGCAGTACTTC
D gene: TRBD1; V gene: TRBV7-4; clone size: NA; J gene: TRBJ2-7; CDR3 length: 17; CDR3 protein: CGWVGTEHPLTLGEQYF; CDR3 DNA: TGTGGATGGGTCGGGACAGAACACCCTCTCACCCTGGGCGAGCAGTACTTC
D gene: TRBD1; V gene: TRBV2; clone size: NA; J gene: TRBJ1-2; CDR3 length: 14; CDR3 protein: CASSGDRGGYGYTF; CDR3 DNA: TGTGCCAGCAGTGGGGACAGGGGTGGCTATGGCTACACCTTC
D gene: NA; V gene: TRBV12-3/TRBV12-4; clone size: few; J gene: TRBJ1-1; CDR3 length: 11; CDR3 protein: CATGWGTEAFF; CDR3 DNA: TGTGCCACAGGGTGGGGCACTGAAGCTTTCTTT
D gene: NA; V gene: TRBV5-1; clone size: few; J gene: TRBJ1-2; CDR3 length: 14; CDR3 protein: CASSFDGGQYGYTF; CDR3 DNA: TGCGCCAGCAGCTTTGACGGGGGGCAATATGGCTACACCTTC
D gene: NA; V gene: TRBV10-1; clone size: NA; J gene: TRBJ2-1; CDR3 length: 12; CDR3 protein: CASSERGNEQFF; CDR3 DNA: TGCGCCAGCAGTGAGAGGGGGAATGAGCAGTTCTTC
D gene: TRBD1; V gene: TRBV18; clone size: NA; J gene: TRBJ1-2; CDR3 length: 15; CDR3 protein: CASSRPGTGLNGYTF; CDR3 DNA: TGTGCCAGCTCCCGACCCGGGACAGGGCTAAATGGCTACACCTTC
D gene: TRBD1; V gene: TRBV29-1; clone size: few; J gene: TRBJ2-3; CDR3 length: 15; CDR3 protein: CSVDGDRGWADTQYF; CDR3 DNA: TGCAGCGTTGATGGAGACAGGGGTTGGGCAGATACGCAGTATTTT
D gene: TRBD1; V gene: TRBV24-1; clone size: NA; J gene: TRBJ2-2; CDR3 length: 18; CDR3 protein: CATSDLTLGDREAGELFF; CDR3 DNA: TGTGCCACCAGTGATTTGACTTTGGGGGACAGGGAGGCCGGGGAGCTGTTTTTT
D gene: NA; V gene: TRBV19; clone size: NA; J gene: TRBJ2-5; CDR3 length: 13; CDR3 protein: CASSIVGQETQYF; CDR3 DNA: TGTGCCAGTAGTATAGTCGGCCAAGAGACCCAGTACTTC
D gene: NA; V gene: TRBV10-2; clone size: once; J gene: TRBJ1-4; CDR3 length: 15; CDR3 protein: CASRSGDSKNEKLFF; CDR3 DNA: TGCGCCAGCAGGTCAGGCGATTCCAAAAACGAAAAACTGTTTTTT
D gene: TRBD2; V gene: TRBV25-1; clone size: once; J gene: TRBJ2-7; CDR3 length: 14; CDR3 protein: CASSDHVGGLEQYF; CDR3 DNA: TGTGCCAGCAGTGACCACGTGGGAGGGCTCGAGCAGTACTTC
D gene: TRBD2; V gene: TRBV15; clone size: NA; J gene: TRBJ2-1; CDR3 length: 16; CDR3 protein: CATSRETSGSYNEQFF; CDR3 DNA: TGTGCCACCAGCAGAGAGACTAGCGGGAGCTACAATGAGCAGTTCTTC
D gene: TRBD1; V gene: TRBV30; clone size: NA; J gene: TRBJ1-6; CDR3 length: 14; CDR3 protein: CAWSSGTGYSPLHF; CDR3 DNA: TGTGCCTGGAGTTCCGGGACAGGGTATTCACCCCTCCACTTT
D gene: TRBD1; V gene: TRBV4-1; clone size: NA; J gene: TRBJ1-1; CDR3 length: 14; CDR3 protein: CASSSGQGNTEAFF; CDR3 DNA: TGCGCCAGCAGCTCGGGACAGGGGAACACTGAAGCTTTCTTT
D gene: NA; V gene: TRBV7-2; clone size: NA; J gene: TRBJ2-3; CDR3 length: 11; CDR3 protein: CASSHTDTQYF; CDR3 DNA: TGTGCCAGCAGCCACACAGATACGCAGTATTTT
D gene: NA; V gene: TRBV5-4; clone size: NA; J gene: TRBJ1-1; CDR3 length: 14; CDR3 protein: CASSLAGGNTEAFF; CDR3 DNA: TGTGCCAGCAGCTTGGCCGGGGGGAACACTGAAGCTTTCTTT
D gene: TRBD1; V gene: TRBV5-6; clone size: NA; J gene: TRBJ1-5; CDR3 length: 13; CDR3 protein: CASSLDRVKPQHF; CDR3 DNA: TGTGCCAGCAGCTTAGACAGGGTAAAGCCCCAGCATTTT
D gene: NA; V gene: TRBV6-4; clone size: NA; J gene: TRBJ2-2; CDR3 length: 15; CDR3 protein: CASSDSGGNTGELFF; CDR3 DNA: TGTGCCAGCAGTGACTCGGGGGGGAACACCGGGGAGCTGTTTTTT